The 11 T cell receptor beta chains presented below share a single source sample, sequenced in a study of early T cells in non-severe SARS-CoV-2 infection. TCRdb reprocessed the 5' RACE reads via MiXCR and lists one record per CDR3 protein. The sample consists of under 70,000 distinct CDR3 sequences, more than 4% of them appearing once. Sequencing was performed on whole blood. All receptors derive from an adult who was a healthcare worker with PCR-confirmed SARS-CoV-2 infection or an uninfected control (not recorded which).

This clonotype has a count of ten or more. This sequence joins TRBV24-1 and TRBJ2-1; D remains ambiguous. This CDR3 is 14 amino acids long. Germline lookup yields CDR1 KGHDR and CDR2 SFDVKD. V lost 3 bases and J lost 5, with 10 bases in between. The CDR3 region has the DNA TGTGCCACCAGTGATCATGGACGGGACAATGAGCAGTTCTTC. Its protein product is CATSDHGRDNEQFF.

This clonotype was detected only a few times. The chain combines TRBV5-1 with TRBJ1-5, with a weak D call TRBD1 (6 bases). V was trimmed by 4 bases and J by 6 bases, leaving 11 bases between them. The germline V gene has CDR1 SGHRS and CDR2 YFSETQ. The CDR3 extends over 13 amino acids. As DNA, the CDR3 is TGCGCCAGCAGCCCACAGGGACCTCAGCCCCAGCATTTT. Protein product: CASSPQGPQPQHF.

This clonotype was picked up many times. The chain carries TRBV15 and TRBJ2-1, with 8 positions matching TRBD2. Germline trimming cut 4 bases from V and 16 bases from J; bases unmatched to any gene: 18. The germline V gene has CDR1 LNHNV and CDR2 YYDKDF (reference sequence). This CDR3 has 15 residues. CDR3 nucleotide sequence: TGTGCCACCAGCACCCAGATCGGGGGGACCGGGAGGGCATTCTTC. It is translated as CATSTQIGGTGRAFF. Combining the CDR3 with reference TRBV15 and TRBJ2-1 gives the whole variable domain DAMVIQNPRYQVTQFGKPVTLSCSQTLNHNVMYWYQQKSSQAPKLLFHYYDKDFNNEADTPDNFQSRRPNTSFCFLDIRSPGLGDTAMYLCATSTQIGGTGRAFFGPGTRLTVL.

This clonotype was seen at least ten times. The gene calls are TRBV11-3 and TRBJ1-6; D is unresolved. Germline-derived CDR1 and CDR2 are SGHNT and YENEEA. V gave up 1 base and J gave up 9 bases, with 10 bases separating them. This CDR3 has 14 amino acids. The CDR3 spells CASSLAGYGSPLHF. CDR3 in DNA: TGTGCCAGCAGCTTAGCCGGGTACGGTTCACCCCTCCACTTT.

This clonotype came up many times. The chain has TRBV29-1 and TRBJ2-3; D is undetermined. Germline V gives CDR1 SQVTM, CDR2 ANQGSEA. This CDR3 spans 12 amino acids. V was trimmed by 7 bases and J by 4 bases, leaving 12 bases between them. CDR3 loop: CSAVDLADTQYF. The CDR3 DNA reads TGCAGCGCTGTAGACCTAGCAGATACGCAGTATTTT.

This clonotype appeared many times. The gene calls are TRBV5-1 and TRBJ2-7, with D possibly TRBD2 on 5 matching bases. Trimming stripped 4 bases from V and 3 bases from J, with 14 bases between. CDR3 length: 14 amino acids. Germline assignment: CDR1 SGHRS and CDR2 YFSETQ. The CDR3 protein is CASSPSSGVYEQYF. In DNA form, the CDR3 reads TGCGCCAGCAGCCCAAGTTCCGGGGTCTACGAGCAGTACTTC.

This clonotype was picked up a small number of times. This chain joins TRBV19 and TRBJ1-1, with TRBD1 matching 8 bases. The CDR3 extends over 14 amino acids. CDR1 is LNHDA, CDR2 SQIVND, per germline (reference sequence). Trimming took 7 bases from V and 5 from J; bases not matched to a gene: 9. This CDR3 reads CASTLNRGGTEAFF. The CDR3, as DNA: TGTGCCAGTACGCTAAACAGGGGGGGAACTGAAGCTTTCTTT.

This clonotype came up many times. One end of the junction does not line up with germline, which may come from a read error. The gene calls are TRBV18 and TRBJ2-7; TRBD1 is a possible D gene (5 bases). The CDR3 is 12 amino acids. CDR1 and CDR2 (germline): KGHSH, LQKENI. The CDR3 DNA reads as TGTGCCAGCTCACCGGGTCAGGGCAATGGGGTGTTC. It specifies CASSPGQGNGVF. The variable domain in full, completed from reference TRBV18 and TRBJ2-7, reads NAGVMQNPRHLVRRRGQEARLRCSPMKGHSHVYWYRQLPEEGLKFMVYLQKENIIDESGMPKERFSAEFPKEGPSILRIQQVVRGDSAAYFCASSPGQGNGVFGPGTRLTVT.

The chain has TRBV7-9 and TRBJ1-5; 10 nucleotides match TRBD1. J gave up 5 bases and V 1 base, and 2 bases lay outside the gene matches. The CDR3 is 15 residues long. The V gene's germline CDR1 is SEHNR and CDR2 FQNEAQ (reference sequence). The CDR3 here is CASSLGGQGHQPQHF. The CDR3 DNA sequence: TGTGCCAGCAGCTTAGGGGGACAGGGGCATCAGCCCCAGCATTTT.

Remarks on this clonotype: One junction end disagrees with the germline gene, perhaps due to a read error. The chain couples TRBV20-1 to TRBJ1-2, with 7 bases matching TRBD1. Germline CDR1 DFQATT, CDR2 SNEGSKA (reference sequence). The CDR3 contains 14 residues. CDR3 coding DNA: TGCAGCGCTAGTAGGAGGGGGCAGTGGGATGGCTACACCTTC. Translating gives CSASRRGQWDGYTF.

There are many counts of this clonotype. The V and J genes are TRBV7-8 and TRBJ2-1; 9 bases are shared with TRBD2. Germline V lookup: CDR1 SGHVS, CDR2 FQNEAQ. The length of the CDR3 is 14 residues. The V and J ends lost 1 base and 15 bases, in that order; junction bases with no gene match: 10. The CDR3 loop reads CASSLVQSSGAGFF. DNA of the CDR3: TGTGCCAGCAGCTTAGTCCAATCTAGCGGGGCGGGGTTCTTC.